These 19 T cell receptor beta chains were sequenced from one sample in a study of cytomegalovirus exposure and HLA in healthy donors. PCR amplification relied on 60 Vbeta primers (plus 13 Jbeta primers). The data were produced by immunoSEQ multiplex PCR, yet TCRdb's version contains in-frame clones alone and is incomplete. The data contain about 110,000 clones, about 81% of them singletons. The sequenced material came from PBMCs. Source of these receptors: a male donor in good health and CMV-seropositive.

The chain has TRBV6-1 and TRBJ1-2, with a tentative D call TRBD1 (5 bases). The CDR3 extends over 13 amino acids. From germline, CDR1 is MNHNS and CDR2 SASEGT. V lost 6 bases, J lost 3 bases, and 11 bases lay in between. The chain's CDR3 is CASRRGSHYGYTF. The CDR3 nucleotides are TGTGCCAGCAGAAGGGGCAGCCACTATGGCTACACCTTC.

The chain joins TRBV4-2 to TRBJ2-7, with D possibly TRBD2 on 6 matching bases. The germline gives CDR1 LGHNA, CDR2 YNFKEQ. Deletions cut 0 bases from V and 2 bases from J, with 11 bases between. This CDR3 is 15 amino acids long. The CDR3 loop reads CASSQETRSAYEQYF. CDR3 sequence (DNA): TGTGCCAGCAGCCAAGAGACTAGATCGGCCTACGAGCAGTACTTC.

The rearrangement uses TRBV7-9 and TRBJ1-3; D is unresolved. Germline values: CDR1 SEHNR, CDR2 FQNEAQ (reference sequence). The CDR3 sequence is 16 residues long. Deletions cut 0 bases from V and 0 bases from J, with 9 bases between. Here the CDR3 reads CASSLAMTYSGNTIYF. The CDR3 DNA is TGTGCCAGCAGCTTAGCCATGACATACTCTGGAAACACCATATATTTT.

This clone was counted between two and nine times. The J gene is TRBJ1-1, the V gene TRBV5-4; TRBD1 aligns across 9 bases. The V gene end was trimmed by 2 bases and the J gene end by 5 bases; junction bases not matched to a gene: 4. The CDR3 is 14 residues long. Germline V gives CDR1 SGHNT, CDR2 YYREEE (reference sequence). The CDR3 region is CASSLRQGVTEAFF. CDR3 nucleotides: TGTGCCAGCAGCTTACGACAGGGGGTGACTGAAGCTTTCTTT.

The V gene is TRBV4-1, the J gene TRBJ1-1; perhaps TRBD1 as D (5 bases). V lost 1 base and J lost 4, with 10 bases in between. CDR1 and CDR2 (germline): MGHRA, YSYEKL. The CDR3 contains 14 residues. The CDR3 spells CASSQAGEGTEAFF. As DNA, the CDR3 is TGCGCCAGCAGCCAAGCGGGGGAAGGCACTGAAGCTTTCTTT.

The chain recombines TRBV19 with TRBJ2-7; TRBD1 might be the D (5 bases). CDR1 is LNHDA, CDR2 SQIVND, per germline (reference sequence). Trimming cost V 6 bases and J 2 bases, with 14 bases left between them. The CDR3 is 14 residues long. The CDR3 region has the DNA TGTGCCAGTAGATCCGCAGGGTTGACCTACGAGCAGTACTTC. Translated: CASRSAGLTYEQYF.

This clone has a handful of counts. This chain connects TRBV28 to TRBJ2-2; no definite D call. CDR3 length: 13 amino acids. Germline-derived CDR1 and CDR2 are MDHEN and SYDVKM. V was clipped by 6 bases and J by 8 bases, with 13 bases between them. The CDR3 DNA sequence: TGTGCCAGCAGAGCCCCCGGGTCAGGGGAGCTGTTTTTT. This codes for CASRAPGSGELFF.

This clone was detected a few times. This chain links TRBV25-1 with TRBJ2-2; TRBD1 agrees at 10 bases. V shed 6 bases, J shed 0 bases, and the junction held 1 base outside the gene matches. This CDR3 has 15 residues. Germline CDR1 and CDR2: MGHDK and SYGVNS. The chain's CDR3 is CASRGTGANTGELFF. The CDR3, as DNA: TGTGCCAGCAGAGGGACAGGGGCGAACACCGGGGAGCTGTTTTTT.

This sequence joins TRBV7-9 and TRBJ1-3, with D possibly being TRBD1 (5 bases). The CDR3 has 15 amino acids. Trimming removed 4 bases from V and 8 bases from J, with 18 bases in between. Germline CDR1 SEHNR, CDR2 FQNEAQ (reference sequence). CDR3: CASSSGTIGRDTIYF. The CDR3 nucleotides read TGTGCCAGCAGCTCCGGCACCATAGGCAGGGACACCATATATTTT.

V and J are TRBV7-8 and TRBJ2-5; a possible D gene is TRBD2 (6 bases). Germline V gene data show CDR1 as SGHVS and CDR2 as FQNEAQ. The CDR3 is 14 amino acids. The ends were cut back, 2 bases at V and 1 base at J, with 8 bases in the middle. Here the CDR3 DNA reads TGTGCCAGCAGCTTACCGGGGGTCCAAGAGACCCAGTACTTC. Protein: CASSLPGVQETQYF.

This chain connects TRBV6-5 to TRBJ2-7, with a weak D call TRBD1 (5 bases). This CDR3 contains 11 residues. CDR1 and CDR2 (germline): MNHEY, SVGAGI. The germline V and J ends were trimmed by 4 bases and 6 bases, with 7 bases remaining between them. The CDR3 DNA reads as TGTGCCAGCAGTTCAGGGATCGAGCAGTACTTC. Amino acid sequence: CASSSGIEQYF.

V is TRBV10-2 and J is TRBJ1-5; no definite D call. The CDR3 loop spans 13 amino acids. Trimming stripped 3 bases from V and 3 bases from J, with 6 bases between. Germline V CDR1 and CDR2: WSHSY, SAAADI. The CDR3 region has the DNA TGCGCCAGCAGTGAATTTAACAATCAGCCCCAGCATTTT. It encodes CASSEFNNQPQHF.

This chain uses TRBV4-3 with TRBJ1-4; D call uncertain. Germline V gene data show CDR1 as LGHNA and CDR2 as YSLEER. This CDR3 has 13 residues. Trimming shortened V by 0 bases and J by 7 bases, and 6 bases separated the two germline ends. CDR3 loop: CASSQDLVEKLFF. In DNA, the CDR3 is TGCGCCAGCAGCCAAGATCTCGTTGAAAAACTGTTTTTT.

The V and J genes are TRBV14 and TRBJ2-7, with 11 bases fitting TRBD2. The CDR3 has 15 amino acids. V shed 1 base, J shed 2 bases, and the junction held 1 base outside the gene matches. Germline-derived CDR1 and CDR2 are SGHDN and FVKESK. The CDR3 loop is CASSQGLAGPYEQYF. For the CDR3, the DNA is TGTGCCAGCAGCCAAGGACTAGCGGGGCCCTACGAGCAGTACTTC.

The chain links TRBV7-3 to TRBJ2-1; 13 bases are a match to TRBD2. The CDR3 covers 16 residues. Germline assignment: CDR1 SGHTA and CDR2 FQGTGA. J was trimmed by 5 bases and V by 4 bases; bases with no gene match: 5. As DNA, the CDR3 is TGTGCCAGCAGCTCACCCGGGACTAGCGGGAACAATGAGCAGTTCTTC. Amino acid sequence: CASSSPGTSGNNEQFF. The full variable domain, in which reference TRBV7-3 and TRBJ2-1 provide the parts outside the CDR3, is GAGVSQTPSNKVTEKGKYVELRCDPISGHTALYWYRQSLGQGPEFLIYFQGTGAADDSGLPNDRFFAVRPEGSVSTLKIQRTERGDSAVYLCASSSPGTSGNNEQFFGPGTRLTVL.

The rearrangement links TRBV5-1 to TRBJ2-6, with 9 positions matching TRBD1. CDR1 is SGHRS and CDR2 is YFSETQ in the germline V gene. The CDR3 totals 17 residues. Trimming removed 4 bases from V and 6 bases from J; junction bases left unmatched: 11. In DNA, the CDR3 is TGCGCCAGCAGCCCCGGGACAGGGACATTGGCGGCCAACGTCCTGACTTTC. This encodes CASSPGTGTLAANVLTF.

This clone has more than one count but fewer than ten. The chain carries TRBV4-3 and TRBJ2-5; no clear D. Germline V gene sequence: CDR1 LGHNA, CDR2 YSLEER. The CDR3 is 13 amino acids. The germline V and J ends were trimmed by 4 bases and 2 bases, with 8 bases remaining between them. CDR3 residues: CASSPGPQETQYF. As DNA, the CDR3 is TGCGCCAGCAGCCCTGGGCCGCAAGAGACCCAGTACTTC.

DNA for the CDR3: TGTGCCAGCAGTTACTCGTCGGCAGGGAACACTGAAGCTTTCTTT. This encodes CASSYSSAGNTEAFF. V gene TRBV6-5 combines with J gene TRBJ1-1; no clear D gene. V was clipped by 0 bases and J by 1 base, with 9 bases between them. CDR1 and CDR2 (germline): MNHEY, SVGAGI. The CDR3 covers 15 residues.

CDR3: CASSLAKVSGADTQYF. CDR3 nucleotides: TGTGCCAGCAGCTTGGCTAAGGTTAGCGGCGCAGATACGCAGTATTTT. The chain recombines TRBV5-4 with TRBJ2-3; D is perhaps TRBD2 (6 bases). The germline CDR1 and CDR2 sequences are SGHNT and YYREEE (reference sequence). The V gene lost 0 bases and the J gene lost 4 bases, with 15 bases spanning the gap. The CDR3 covers 16 residues.